This TCR beta chain was recovered during a study of shared clonotypes between healthy human individuals. The trim removed 1 base at V and 4 bases at J, leaving 5 bases unmatched. Germline assignment: CDR1 SGHTA and CDR2 FQGTGA. The CDR3 loop spans 16 amino acids. This was a deep-level run. Assay used: immunoSEQ multiplex PCR; TCRdb lists only in-frame clones, some missing. This sample yields about 1.5 million clones, of which roughly 98% are seen a single time; roughly 0.4% belongs to the top ten. V is TRBV7-3 and J is TRBJ2-1, with TRBD1 matching over 9 bases. The sample was naive CD4+ T cells sorted from blood. Subset reported: CD45RA+ positively selected. The clonotype was recovered from a man aged 30 to 45 in good health. As DNA, the CDR3 is TGTGCCAGCAGCTTAATCGGGACAGGGTCATACAATGAGCAGTTCTTC. It is translated as CASSLIGTGSYNEQFF.